The rows below give T cell receptor beta chains drawn from one sample of a study of cytomegalovirus exposure and HLA in healthy donors. Sequenced by immunoSEQ multiplex PCR; TCRdb stores in-frame clones only, minus some. The sample has about 88,000 clones, about 96% seen once. The sequenced sample was PBMCs. Source of these receptors: a man between 18 and 35 years old in good health and CMV-seronegative. Each CDR3 is given without its conserved first and last residue.

>TRBJ1-5|10|TRBV27
ASRKGGQPQH
>TRBJ2-7|13|TRBV19
ASSSRVGSPYEQY
>TRBJ1-5|15|TRBV28
ASTGDRGWLGNQPQH
>TRBJ2-7|14|TRBV28
ASSLSGGADLNEQY
>TRBJ2-1|13|TRBV5-1
ASSLFTGGGNEQF
>TRBJ1-5|12|TRBV11-2
ASSLTGGRQPQH
>TRBJ2-1|13|TRBV5-5
ASSRGQGDYNEQF
>TRBJ2-7|14|TRBV19
ASSISTRGHSYEQY
>TRBJ1-5|16|TRBV15
ATSRNPDRYSRNQPQH
>TRBJ2-3|10|TRBV2
ASRISADTQY
>TRBJ2-2|14|TRBV7-3
ASSPDRAWGTGELF
>TRBJ1-1|13|TRBV28
ASSPSPLLTKGAF
>TRBJ1-2|14|TRBV6-5
ASSYILYRGRDGYT
>TRBJ2-7|12|TRBV28
ASSQGTAYYEQY
>TRBJ2-5|12|TRBV7-8
ASSFSGSWETQY
>TRBJ1-6|12|TRBV5-1
ASSLTGSKSPLH
>TRBJ2-3|17|TRBV5-5
ASSPRASGTGKGTDTQY
>TRBJ1-1|14|TRBV5-8
ASSRQRTGGRTEAF
>TRBJ2-6|14|TRBV13
ASSSRQRSGANVLT
>TRBJ2-7|13|TRBV27
ASSFLPDKPYEQY
>TRBJ1-2|17|TRBV11-3
ASSRETGNIQPRPAGYT
>TRBJ1-5|12|TRBV27
ASSPVYSNQPQH
>TRBJ1-2|9|TRBV5-6
ASSLQGDGT
>TRBJ1-4|13|TRBV15
ATSRAGQGKEKLF
>TRBJ2-3|14|TRBV15
ATSRGPESSTDTQY
>TRBJ1-1|11|TRBV28
ASRNPMSTEAF
>TRBJ1-1|14|TRBV19
ASIPRGGESGTEAF
>TRBJ1-2|14|TRBV5-6
ASSSDWDRSNYGYT
>TRBJ2-1|14|TRBV29-1
SVLGLAGSSYNEQF
>TRBJ1-5|15|TRBV28
ASSLVFSRVDNQPQH
>TRBJ2-2|13|TRBV5-1
ASSFTGTGSGELF
>TRBJ1-2|12|TRBV27
ASRMDRRAYGYT
>TRBJ1-6|13|TRBV2
ASMSPDKPNSPLH
>TRBJ2-5|13|TRBV6-1
ASSSPALGRETQY
>TRBJ1-2|20|TRBV28
ASSFIPPASSFGSLGLYGYT
>TRBJ2-1|14|TRBV15
ATSRGGGSSYNEQF
>TRBJ2-7|13|TRBV9
ASSVGQAVSYEQY
>TRBJ2-5|13|TRBV11-2
ASTPPGQGQETQY
>TRBJ2-7|12|TRBV19
ASSIQGQDYEQY